The 14 T cell receptor beta chains below were found in one sample sequenced in a study of shared clonotypes between healthy human individuals. Data came from immunoSEQ multiplex PCR; TCRdb stores just in-frame clones and leaves some out. The table has about 2.4 million clones, 93% seen once. The sample comprised naive CD4+ T cells from PBMCs. Subset reported: CD45RA+ positively selected. The receptors here all came from a man between 18 and 35 years old in good health. Some clones in this sample may be carry-over from other donors' samples.

V usage is TRBV10-3 and J usage is TRBJ1-1; D unresolved. This CDR3 is 16 amino acids long. Trimming shortened V by 6 bases and J by 6 bases, and 23 bases separated the two germline ends. Germline-derived CDR1 and CDR2 are ENHRY and SYGVKD. The CDR3 sequence is CAIRDFLETTGAEAFF. In nucleotides, the CDR3 is TGTGCCATCAGGGACTTCCTTGAGACAACCGGCGCTGAAGCTTTCTTT.

V is TRBV4-3 and J is TRBJ2-7; maybe TRBD1 (5 bases). Germline CDR1 and CDR2: LGHNA and YSLEER. This CDR3 is built from 13 residues. The V end lost 0 bases, the J end lost 3 bases, and 6 bases lay between the germline ends. The CDR3 region is CASSQETGYEQYF. CDR3 coding DNA: TGCGCCAGCAGCCAAGAAACAGGCTACGAGCAGTACTTC.

This clone was counted a single time. The gene calls are TRBV4-2 and TRBJ2-1; no clear D gene. Trimming shortened V by 0 bases and J by 3 bases, and 12 bases separated the two germline ends. The V gene's germline CDR1 is LGHNA and CDR2 YNFKEQ. This CDR3 is 16 amino acids long. CDR3 region: CASSQDGQVFYNEQFF. In nucleotides, the CDR3 is TGTGCCAGCAGCCAAGATGGTCAGGTCTTCTACAATGAGCAGTTCTTC.

The rearrangement joins TRBV28 to TRBJ2-1; D possibly corresponds to TRBD2 (5 bases). V was shortened by 2 bases and J by 6 bases, with 14 bases between the two germline ends. CDR3 length: 15 residues. The germline V gene has CDR1 MDHEN and CDR2 SYDVKM. CDR3 protein: CASSLNRPAGNEQFF. CDR3 nucleotide sequence: TGTGCCAGCAGTTTAAACCGACCGGCGGGCAATGAGCAGTTCTTC. The full variable domain, rest sourced from reference TRBV28 and TRBJ2-1, is DVKVTQSSRYLVKRTGEKVFLECVQDMDHENMFWYRQDPGLGLRLIYFSYDVKMKEKGDIPEGYSVSREKKERFSLILESASTNQTSMYLCASSLNRPAGNEQFFGPGTRLTVL.

About this clone: An end of the junction does not agree with germline; a read error may underlie this. The chain links TRBV19 to TRBJ1-1, with D possibly TRBD1 on 5 matching bases. The CDR3 is made up of 14 amino acids. Per germline, CDR1 LNHDA and CDR2 SQIVND (reference sequence). In DNA, the CDR3 is TGTGCCACGTCGGAAGGGAGGGGCAGCCACAAAGAAAACTTT. Amino acids: CATSEGRGSHKENF.

The V call is TRBV11-2, the J call TRBJ2-7; D is uncertain. Trimming removed 2 bases at V and 2 bases at J, with 10 bases between. CDR3 length equals 14 residues. The germline V gene has CDR1 SGHAT and CDR2 FQNNGV. The CDR3 bases are TGTGCCAGCAGCTTAATAGGGAAGCCCTACGAGCAGTACTTC. Protein: CASSLIGKPYEQYF.

The chain is built from TRBV5-1 and TRBJ2-5; tentative D call: TRBD2 (7 bases). CDR1 and CDR2 from the germline V gene are SGHRS and YFSETQ. Trimming left V 4 bases short and J 2 bases short, with 18 bases between. This CDR3 region has 16 residues. CDR3 protein: CASSRPGGPLQETQYF. CDR3 nucleotide sequence: TGCGCCAGCAGCCGGCCGGGGGGCCCTTTACAAGAGACCCAGTACTTC.

V and J are TRBV10-3 and TRBJ1-2; 7 nucleotides agree with TRBD1. Germline V gene lookup returns CDR1 ENHRY and CDR2 SYGVKD. The length of the CDR3 is 14 residues. With V trimmed by 3 bases and J by 5 bases, 6 bases remained unmatched. The CDR3 nucleotides read TGTGCCATCAGTGAAGCCGGGACAGATTATGGCTACACCTTC. This gives the protein CAISEAGTDYGYTF.

The chain has TRBV15 and TRBJ1-5; D uncertain. The V end was cut by 4 bases, the J end by 11 bases, with 24 bases between. This CDR3 is 16 amino acids long. CDR1 is LNHNV and CDR2 is YYDKDF in the germline V gene (reference sequence). The CDR3: CATSKEVRLAIGTQHF. CDR3 in DNA: TGTGCCACCAGCAAAGAGGTCAGATTAGCAATCGGGACCCAGCATTTT.

DNA for the CDR3: TGTGCCAGTTGGGCACAGACGCTCTCTGGAAACACCATATATTTT. Its translation: CASWAQTLSGNTIYF. The V gene is TRBV19, the J gene TRBJ1-3; unclear D gene. Trimming took off 8 bases at V and 0 bases at J, with 14 bases between the two ends. The CDR3 has 15 residues. Germline lookup yields CDR1 LNHDA and CDR2 SQIVND (reference sequence).

The chain combines TRBV7-8 with TRBJ2-5; D call uncertain. Germline CDR1 is SGHVS and CDR2 is FQNEAQ. The CDR3 is 19 amino acids. Trimming removed 1 base from V and 0 bases from J, with 21 bases in between. In nucleotides, the CDR3 is TGTGCCAGCAGCTTAGGACTGATACTTGTATATCCCCACCAAGAGACCCAGTACTTC. As protein: CASSLGLILVYPHQETQYF.

The chain uses TRBV11-3 and TRBJ2-1; perhaps TRBD1 as D (6 bases). Germline CDR1 SGHNT, CDR2 YENEEA. This CDR3 contains 14 residues. Trimming shortened V by 4 bases and J by 8 bases, and 15 bases separated the two germline ends. Here the CDR3 DNA reads TGTGCCAGCAGCTACCAGGGGAAGTACGATGAGCAGTTCTTC. This codes for CASSYQGKYDEQFF.

As to this clone: A much larger clone sits a single nucleotide away, making a read error possible. J is TRBJ2-7 and V is TRBV5-1, with unresolved D. The CDR3 length is 11 residues. V was trimmed by 0 bases and J by 5 bases, leaving 3 bases between them. Germline CDR1 SGHRS, CDR2 YFSETQ. CDR3 amino acids: CASSLGHEQYF. Written as DNA, the CDR3 is TGCGCCAGCAGCTTGGGCCACGAGCAGTACTTC.

This chain connects TRBV6-4 to TRBJ2-3; no reliable D call. Trimming took 2 bases from V and 0 from J, leaving 6 bases between them. The CDR3 covers 14 residues. Germline V gene lookup returns CDR1 MRHNA and CDR2 SNTAGT. The CDR3 region is CASSDTGSTDTQYF. The DNA for the CDR3 is TGTGCCAGCAGTGACACCGGGAGCACAGATACGCAGTATTTT.